This TCR beta chain was recorded in a study of CD8 T cells in Susac syndrome. Study-level findings and limits: The study conceded that its TCR sequencing and HLA analysis involved relatively few individuals.

From germline, CDR1 is MNHNY and CDR2 SVGAGI (reference sequence). This CDR3 contains 13 residues. V was pared by 6 bases and J by 6 bases, with 4 bases of the junction left unmatched. Comments on this clonotype: The target antigen is unknown.

Random hexamers served to reverse transcribe about 0.45 to 1 ug RNA. The immunoSEQ assay covered 54 Vbeta and 13 Jbeta segments for CDR3. From the immunoSEQ multiplex PCR reads, TCRdb called clonotypes with MiXCR, one entry per CDR3 protein. There are fewer than 350,000 distinct CDR3 sequences in the sample; about 90% occur only once, and about 0.07% lies in the top ten. Sequencing of TCR beta was performed on blood CD8+ T cells and on blood CD4+ T cells. The J gene is TRBJ2-2, the V gene TRBV6-6, with 7 bases aligning to TRBD2. The receptor was derived from a human donor with multiple sclerosis. The specimen was CD4+ T cells from PBMCs. CDR3 sequence (DNA): TGTGCCAGCAGCCGCCGGGGGGCCGGGGAGCTGTTTTTT. Its translation: CASSRRGAGELFF.